This TCR beta chain was observed in a study of low-dose radiotherapy and immunotherapy resistance in tumors. In its sample, this clonotype was seen many times. Alpha- and beta-chain coverage of first-strand cDNA came from TRAV- and TRBV-specific primers. With a constant-region primer and a V-primer adapter, TCRs were subjected to approximately 18 PCR cycles of amplification. TCRdb re-called the reads with MiXCR, one entry per CDR3 protein. The sample yields under 90,000 distinct CDR3 sequences, about 18% seen once. Regarding time point: before trial treatment. Germline trimming cut 6 bases from V and 4 bases from J; bases unmatched to any gene: 5. The CDR3 contains 14 residues. Germline CDR1 reads DFQATT; CDR2 reads SNEGSKA (reference sequence).

The TCR comes from a male donor with prostate cancer. The sample consisted of PBMCs, taken before treatment. The chain recombines TRBV20-1 with TRBJ2-5; 13 nucleotides match TRBD2. CDR3: CSATTSGGLETQYF. Written as DNA, the CDR3 is TGCAGTGCCACGACTAGCGGGGGGCTAGAGACCCAGTACTTC.